The 19 T cell receptor beta chains reported below all come from one sample, sequenced in a study of OX40 agonist ivuxolimab in advanced cancers. Using immunoSEQ multiplex PCR, the repertoire was profiled, and TCRdb retains in-frame clones only, with some absent. The sample has tens of thousands of clones; more than 75% are singletons. Sequencing was performed on CD4+ or CD8+ T cells sorted from blood, taken in a trial of the OX40 agonist ivuxolimab. The receptors come from an adult with an advanced solid tumor such as melanoma, head and neck, liver or kidney cancer.

The chain has TRBV4-2 and TRBJ1-3, with a possible D match to TRBD1 (5 bases). This CDR3 comprises 16 residues. V lost 0 bases, J lost 3 bases, and 12 bases lay in between. Per germline, CDR1 LGHNA and CDR2 YNFKEQ. CDR3 amino acids: CASSQEQAGHGNTIYF. CDR3 bases: TGTGCCAGCAGCCAAGAACAGGCAGGGCATGGAAACACCATATATTTT.

The chain has TRBV19 and TRBJ1-1; 8 positions agree with TRBD1. Trimming cost V 1 base and J 7 bases; bases outside gene matches: 8. CDR1 is LNHDA, CDR2 SQIVND, per germline (reference sequence). The CDR3 length is 15 residues. The CDR3 reads CASSIVQGARGEAFF. The DNA for the CDR3 is TGTGCCAGTAGTATAGTCCAGGGGGCGCGAGGTGAAGCTTTCTTT.

This sequence joins TRBV6-6 and TRBJ1-5; no definite D call. Germline loops: CDR1 MNHNY, CDR2 SVGAGI (reference sequence). Trimming cost V 6 bases and J 5 bases, with 8 bases left between them. The CDR3 extends over 12 amino acids. CDR3 region: CASSQQDQPQHF. CDR3 sequence (DNA): TGTGCCAGCAGCCAGCAGGATCAGCCCCAGCATTTT.

CDR3 coding DNA: TGTGCCAGCAGTTCGGGCCGGCGACTAGCAACCGGGGAGCTGTTTTTT. Encoded protein: CASSSGRRLATGELFF. The chain combines TRBV28 with TRBJ2-2, with 7 bases matching TRBD2. The CDR3 is made up of 16 amino acids. The germline V gene encodes CDR1 MDHEN and CDR2 SYDVKM. Trimming cost V 4 bases and J 5 bases; bases outside gene matches: 10.

The V call is TRBV6-1, the J call TRBJ2-2; maybe TRBD2 (5 bases). V was pared by 3 bases and J by 1 base, with 9 bases between. Germline V CDR1 and CDR2: MNHNS, SASEGT. The CDR3 is 15 residues long. The CDR3 DNA sequence: TGTGCCAGCAGTGAGTGGACTGAGAACACCGGGGAGCTGTTTTTT. Protein product: CASSEWTENTGELFF.

This rearrangement joins TRBV6-5 to TRBJ1-3, with D uncertain. V lost 2 bases, J lost 4 bases, and 6 bases lay in between. Germline lookup yields CDR1 MNHEY and CDR2 SVGAGI. The CDR3 sequence is 13 residues long. The CDR3 here is CASSYGLGNTIYF. CDR3 sequence (DNA): TGTGCCAGCAGTTACGGACTGGGAAACACCATATATTTT.

The gene calls are TRBV11-2 and TRBJ2-2, with TRBD1 matching over 7 bases. J lost 2 bases, V lost 6 bases, and 12 bases had no gene match. The CDR3 sequence is 17 residues long. Germline CDR1 is SGHAT and CDR2 is FQNNGV. CDR3 protein: CASRLIPGTANTGELFF. CDR3 bases: TGTGCCAGCAGGTTAATCCCCGGGACAGCAAACACCGGGGAGCTGTTTTTT. Drawing the rest from reference TRBV11-2 and TRBJ2-2, the complete variable domain is EAGVAQSPRYKIIEKRQSVAFWCNPISGHATLYWYQQILGQGPKLLIQFQNNGVVDDSQLPKDRFSAERLKGVDSTLKIQPAKLEDSAVYLCASRLIPGTANTGELFFGEGSRLTVL.

The rearrangement links TRBV2 to TRBJ1-1; TRBD1 matches at 7 bases. The CDR3 contains 15 residues. CDR1 and CDR2 from the germline V gene are SNHLY and FYNNEI. V was clipped by 0 bases and J by 1 base; unmatched bases: 2. As DNA, the CDR3 is TGTGCCAGCAGTGAAGCCGAGGGGGCGAACACTGAAGCTTTCTTT. Its protein product is CASSEAEGANTEAFF.

The rearrangement uses TRBV9 and TRBJ1-2, with D perhaps TRBD1 (5 bases). The V gene's germline CDR1 is SGDLS and CDR2 YYNGEE. The V end was cut by 5 bases, the J end by 1 base, with 18 bases between. This CDR3 comprises 16 residues. The CDR3 region has the DNA TGTGCCAGCAGTGCGACGGGGAGGGGTAGTAACTATGGCTACACCTTC. It yields the protein CASSATGRGSNYGYTF.

This clone was recorded once. Other nucleotide sequences in the sample specify the same CDR3. The V gene is TRBV7-9, the J gene TRBJ2-2; unclear D gene. The CDR3 runs 12 residues. CDR1 and CDR2 (germline): SEHNR, FQNEAQ (reference sequence). Deletions cut 2 bases from V and 2 bases from J, with 0 bases between. CDR3 in amino acids: CASSLNTGELFF. CDR3 nucleotide sequence: TGTGCCAGCAGCTTAAACACCGGGGAGCTGTTTTTT.

The genes are TRBV21-1 and TRBJ1-2. TRBV21-1 is labeled a pseudogene. This CDR3 has 11 residues. This CDR3 reads CASSDGRGYTF. CDR3 in DNA: TGTGCCAGCAGCGACGGACGCGGCTACACCTTC.

The V gene is TRBV19, the J gene TRBJ2-1; 8 positions match TRBD1. Germline loops: CDR1 LNHDA, CDR2 SQIVND (reference sequence). J was trimmed by 7 bases and V by 6 bases; bases with no gene match: 5. This CDR3 contains 13 residues. CDR3 nucleotide sequence: TGTGCCAGTAGGACAGGGGCAGAGAATGAGCAGTTCTTC. It codes for CASRTGAENEQFF.

In DNA, the CDR3 is TGCGCCAGCAGCCCCTCCGTGGGGGGGCCACATACGCAGTATTTT. It encodes CASSPSVGGPHTQYF. The J gene is TRBJ2-3, the V gene TRBV5-1; weak D call: TRBD2 (7 bases). V dropped 4 bases and J dropped 7 bases, with 19 bases sitting between them. The CDR3 has 15 residues. Germline CDR1 SGHRS, CDR2 YFSETQ.

This clone was seen a single time. The V and J genes are TRBV29-1 and TRBJ2-3; 9 bases map to TRBD2. Germline CDR1 SQVTM, CDR2 ANQGSEA. Trimming cost V 1 base and J 1 base; bases outside gene matches: 3. This CDR3 is 15 amino acids long. The CDR3 loop reads CSVEGGGGGTDTQYF. The CDR3, as DNA: TGCAGCGTTGAAGGCGGCGGGGGGGGCACAGATACGCAGTATTTT.

The chain combines TRBV9 with TRBJ1-1; D gene uncertain. V lost 1 base and J 3 bases, leaving 7 bases between the germline ends. CDR3 length equals 13 residues. Per germline, CDR1 SGDLS and CDR2 YYNGEE. The CDR3 DNA sequence: TGTGCCAGCAGCGTATTATCCGACACTGAAGCTTTCTTT. Its translation: CASSVLSDTEAFF.

This clone showed up just once. V and J are TRBV28 and TRBJ2-7; D call uncertain. V lost 3 bases to trimming and J lost 7 bases, with 22 bases between them. Germline-derived CDR1 and CDR2 are MDHEN and SYDVKM. The CDR3 totals 16 residues. This CDR3 reads CASSFLSTTPYVEQYF. In nucleotides, the CDR3 is TGTGCCAGCAGTTTCTTGTCGACCACACCCTACGTGGAGCAGTACTTC.

The chain recombines TRBV28 with TRBJ2-4; TRBD1 agrees at 9 bases. V gave up 7 bases and J gave up 9 bases; unmatched junction bases: 19. CDR3 length equals 17 residues. Germline V lookup: CDR1 MDHEN, CDR2 SYDVKM. Here the CDR3 DNA reads TGTGCCAGCACCCACCCCACGGGACAGGGCCGGGAAGGCATTCAGTACTTC. Protein product: CASTHPTGQGREGIQYF.

This rearrangement joins TRBV5-6 to TRBJ2-4; 9 nucleotides align to TRBD1. V lost 4 bases and J lost 7; bases outside the gene matches: 12. This CDR3 contains 16 residues. Germline CDR1 reads SGHDT; CDR2 reads YYEEEE. This CDR3 reads CASSQKGGDRVNIQYF. In DNA, the CDR3 is TGTGCCAGCAGCCAAAAGGGAGGGGACAGGGTGAACATTCAGTACTTC.

This rearrangement joins TRBV9 to TRBJ1-2, with TRBD1 as a possible D gene (6 bases). The CDR3 totals 16 residues. Germline V gene data show CDR1 as SGDLS and CDR2 as YYNGEE. Between the trimmed V and J ends, which lost 0 bases and 7 bases, there was a span of 19 bases. CDR3 sequence reads: CASSVGSGGRSSGYTF. The CDR3 DNA follows: TGTGCCAGCAGCGTAGGGTCCGGGGGCAGGTCAAGTGGCTACACCTTC. The variable domain in full, with the rest retrieved from reference TRBV9 and TRBJ1-2, is DSGVTQTPKHLITATGQRVTLRCSPRSGDLSVYWYQQSLDQGLQFLIQYYNGEERAKGNILERFSAQQFPDLHSELNLSSLELGDSALYFCASSVGSGGRSSGYTFGSGTRLTVV.